One and the same sample provided the 30 T cell receptor beta chains below, sequenced in a study of T cell changes during pregnancy in multiple sclerosis. Data came from immunoSEQ multiplex PCR; TCRdb stores just in-frame clones and leaves some out. The table shows about 49,000 clones, with 80% to 95% occurring only once. Sequenced material: peripheral blood, taken after pregnancy. The receptor set was obtained from a female donor with multiple sclerosis, enrolled in a pregnancy study.

V is TRBV9 and J is TRBJ1-5; D ambiguous. CDR1 and CDR2 from the germline V gene are SGDLS and YYNGEE. This CDR3 is 15 amino acids long. Between the trimmed V and J ends, which lost 1 base and 0 bases, there was a span of 8 bases. As DNA, the CDR3 is TGTGCCAGCAGCGTACAGGCCGGTAGCAATCAGCCCCAGCATTTT. It codes for CASSVQAGSNQPQHF.

The rearrangement uses TRBV12-5 and TRBJ2-5, with D tentatively TRBD1 (6 bases). This CDR3 region has 13 residues. Trimming stripped 6 bases from V and 6 bases from J, with 14 bases between. CDR1 and CDR2 from the germline V gene are LGHNT and FRNRAP. CDR3 sequence reads: CASGYRQAQTQYF. Written as DNA, the CDR3 is TGTGCTAGTGGGTATCGACAGGCCCAGACCCAGTACTTC. The full variable domain, its missing parts supplied by reference TRBV12-5 and TRBJ2-5, is DARVTQTPRHKVTEMGQEVTMRCQPILGHNTVFWYRQTMMQGLELLAYFRNRAPLDDSGMPKDRFSAEMPDATLATLKIQPSEPRDSAVYFCASGYRQAQTQYFGPGTRLLVL.

The chain uses TRBV6-6 and TRBJ2-7, with TRBD1 identical over 10 bases. CDR3 length: 16 amino acids. From germline, CDR1 is MNHNY and CDR2 SVGAGI (reference sequence). Trimming took 1 base from V and 0 from J; bases not matched to a gene: 3. This CDR3 reads CASSYFDRGPSYEQYF. Written as DNA, the CDR3 is TGTGCCAGCAGTTACTTCGACAGGGGGCCCTCCTACGAGCAGTACTTC.

This chain connects TRBV4-1 to TRBJ1-1; 9 bases map to TRBD1. The junction had 8 bases not matched to a gene; V was cut back by 3 bases and J by 0 bases. This CDR3 comprises 17 residues. CDR1 is MGHRA, CDR2 YSYEKL, per germline. The CDR3 region has the DNA TGCGCCAGCAGCCACTCCCGGGACAGGGTTTTGAACACTGAAGCTTTCTTT. Residues: CASSHSRDRVLNTEAFF.

The J gene is TRBJ2-7, the V gene TRBV7-2; D gene ambiguous. Trimming shortened V by 3 bases and J by 5 bases, and 11 bases separated the two germline ends. CDR1 and CDR2 (germline): SGHTA, FQGNSA. The CDR3 spans 13 residues. The CDR3 DNA reads as TGTGCCAGCAGCTTGATAAATGGAGACGAGCAGTACTTC. Translating gives CASSLINGDEQYF.

The DNA for the CDR3 is TGTGCCAGCCACAGGGGGGGCTATAGCAATCAGCCCCAGCATTTT. Translation gives CASHRGGYSNQPQHF. The V gene is TRBV7-2, the J gene TRBJ1-5; TRBD1 matches 8 bases. From germline, CDR1 is SGHTA and CDR2 FQGNSA. Trimming at V came to 8 bases and at J to 0 bases, leaving 6 bases not matched to a gene. There are 15 residues in the CDR3. Drawing the rest from reference TRBV7-2 and TRBJ1-5, the complete variable domain is GAGVSQSPSNKVTEKGKDVELRCDPISGHTALYWYRQSLGQGLEFLIYFQGNSAPDKSGLPSDRFSAERTGGSVSTLTIQRTQQEDSAVYLCASHRGGYSNQPQHFGDGTRLSIL.

The rearrangement links TRBV7-2 to TRBJ2-3; TRBD1 might be the D (5 bases). The germline V and J ends were trimmed by 3 bases and 4 bases, with 11 bases remaining between them. The CDR3 totals 14 residues. CDR1 is SGHTA, CDR2 FQGNSA, per germline. The DNA for the CDR3 is TGTGCCAGCAGCTTTGGACACCTCGCAGATACGCAGTATTTT. Translated, it gives CASSFGHLADTQYF.

The count of this clone is one. The CDR3 is CASGFDVPGGGRNIQYF. CDR3 DNA sequence: TGTGCTAGTGGTTTCGATGTCCCGGGAGGAGGGAGAAACATTCAGTACTTC. This chain joins TRBV12-5 and TRBJ2-4; TRBD2 matches 7 bases. Trimming at V came to 3 bases and at J to 6 bases, leaving 14 bases not matched to a gene. The CDR3 covers 17 residues. CDR1 and CDR2 from the germline V gene are LGHNT and FRNRAP.

V and J are TRBV11-1 and TRBJ2-2, with a possible D match to TRBD1 (5 bases). Germline values: CDR1 SGHAT, CDR2 FQDESV (reference sequence). The CDR3 extends over 16 amino acids. The V and J ends lost 5 bases and 6 bases respectively, with 19 bases between them. The CDR3: CASSRPTEFLPGELFF. CDR3 sequence (DNA): TGTGCCAGCAGCAGACCGACAGAATTTCTACCCGGGGAGCTGTTTTTT.

V gene TRBV27 combines with J gene TRBJ2-7; D is unclear. This CDR3 comprises 15 residues. Germline CDR1 and CDR2: MNHEY and SMNVEV (reference sequence). Trimming shortened V by 8 bases and J by 0 bases, and 17 bases separated the two germline ends. CDR3 in amino acids: CASSPAASISYEQYF. The CDR3, as DNA: TGTGCCAGCTCCCCCGCAGCGTCGATCTCCTACGAGCAGTACTTC.

The chain is built from TRBV5-6 and TRBJ2-3, with TRBD2 as a possible D gene (6 bases). The CDR3 is 17 amino acids. Looked up from germline, CDR1 is SGHDT and CDR2 is YYEEEE. The V gene lost 1 base and the J gene lost 0 bases, with 15 bases spanning the gap. In DNA form, the CDR3 reads TGTGCCAGCAGCTTGTCTTCGTCTGGGGGGAGCACAGATACGCAGTATTTT. The encoded protein is CASSLSSSGGSTDTQYF.

This clone was counted between two and nine times. This chain connects TRBV19 to TRBJ1-2; D is perhaps TRBD1 (6 bases). Per germline, CDR1 LNHDA and CDR2 SQIVND (reference sequence). The length of the CDR3 is 13 residues. Between the trimmed V and J ends, which lost 8 bases and 5 bases, there was a span of 15 bases. The CDR3 sequence: CASGRGREYGYTF. The CDR3, as DNA: TGTGCCAGTGGCAGGGGCAGGGAGTATGGCTACACCTTC. The full variable domain, completed using reference TRBV19 and TRBJ1-2, is DGGITQSPKYLFRKEGQNVTLSCEQNLNHDAMYWYRQDPGQGLRLIYYSQIVNDFQKGDIAEGYSVSREKKESFPLTVTSAQKNPTAFYLCASGRGREYGYTFGSGTRLTVV.

The chain joins TRBV15 to TRBJ2-5; D perhaps matches TRBD2 (7 bases). V shed 1 base and J shed 6 bases, with 12 bases lying between them. Germline assignment: CDR1 LNHNV and CDR2 YYDKDF (reference sequence). This CDR3 contains 14 residues. The CDR3 DNA reads TGTGCCACCAGCAGAGTGGGGGGGGCGAAGACCCAGTACTTC. Its translation: CATSRVGGAKTQYF.

The V call is TRBV11-2, the J call TRBJ1-1, with 7 bases that match TRBD1. CDR3 length equals 15 residues. With V trimmed by 5 bases and J by 1 base, 7 bases remained unmatched. Per germline, CDR1 SGHAT and CDR2 FQNNGV. The CDR3 DNA reads as TGTGCCAGCAGCCGAAGGGGGCTGCGGAACACTGAAGCTTTCTTT. This encodes CASSRRGLRNTEAFF.

V usage is TRBV6-4 and J usage is TRBJ2-3, with D perhaps matching TRBD1 (6 bases). Germline V gene lookup returns CDR1 MRHNA and CDR2 SNTAGT. The CDR3 runs 14 residues. V was pared by 5 bases and J by 3 bases, with 12 bases between. CDR3 in amino acids: CASSRGTATDTQYF. Written as DNA, the CDR3 is TGTGCCAGCAGTAGGGGGACGGCGACAGATACGCAGTATTTT.

V gene TRBV6-4 combines with J gene TRBJ1-2; 7 bases map to TRBD1. Unmatched junction bases numbered 9, after V lost 6 bases and J lost 5 bases. Germline V gene lookup returns CDR1 MRHNA and CDR2 SNTAGT. CDR3 length: 14 amino acids. CDR3 sequence (DNA): TGTGCCAGCAGCCCTCACAGGGGAAAGTATGGCTACACCTTC. Translated: CASSPHRGKYGYTF.

The V call is TRBV18, the J call TRBJ1-6; the D is unclear. The CDR3 sequence is 14 residues long. The V gene's germline CDR1 is KGHSH and CDR2 LQKENI. V lost 2 bases, J lost 7 bases, and 9 bases lay in between. DNA for the CDR3: TGTGCCAGCTCACCAACGGTAGAGAATTCACCCCTCCACTTT. It encodes CASSPTVENSPLHF.

V and J are TRBV19 and TRBJ1-5; no clear D gene. The V gene's germline CDR1 is LNHDA and CDR2 SQIVND (reference sequence). Trimming left V 5 bases short and J 0 bases short, with 14 bases between. CDR3 size: 16 residues. The CDR3 bases are TGTGCCAGTAGTTTAACAGCAAGCAATAGCAATCAGCCCCAGCATTTT. It is translated as CASSLTASNSNQPQHF.

This clone was seen only once. The chain is built from TRBV11-2 and TRBJ2-7; a weak D match, TRBD1 (6 bases). Germline lookup yields CDR1 SGHAT and CDR2 FQNNGV. The V end was cut by 5 bases, the J end by 3 bases, with 14 bases between. CDR3 length equals 14 residues. CDR3 bases: TGTGCCAGCAGCCCTCGACAGGACAGCTACGAGCAGTACTTC. Protein sequence: CASSPRQDSYEQYF.

The gene calls are TRBV5-1 and TRBJ2-5; 11 bases line up with TRBD2. The trim removed 9 bases at V and 2 bases at J, leaving 9 bases unmatched. The CDR3 extends over 15 amino acids. Germline V gene data show CDR1 as SGHRS and CDR2 as YFSETQ. The CDR3 sequence: CATGPGLAEQETQYF. In DNA, the CDR3 is TGCGCCACGGGACCGGGACTAGCGGAACAAGAGACCCAGTACTTC.

The J gene is TRBJ1-2, the V gene TRBV7-2, with D possibly matching TRBD1 (5 bases). CDR3 size: 14 residues. V shed 2 bases and J shed 4 bases, with 11 bases lying between them. Germline CDR1 reads SGHTA; CDR2 reads FQGNSA. The CDR3 DNA follows: TGTGCCAGCAGCTTAAGGGGTTTTGCCTATGGCTACACCTTC. Protein sequence: CASSLRGFAYGYTF.

This clone was recorded only once. V gene TRBV5-6 combines with J gene TRBJ2-1; TRBD1 aligns across 9 bases. Trimming took 1 base from V and 2 from J; bases not matched to a gene: 10. Germline V gives CDR1 SGHDT, CDR2 YYEEEE. The CDR3 sequence is 18 residues long. CDR3 residues: CASSLRQGVLIPYNEQFF. CDR3 nucleotides: TGTGCCAGCAGCTTGCGACAGGGGGTCCTTATTCCCTACAATGAGCAGTTCTTC.

The CDR3 region is CASSSQGAIGTGELFF. The DNA of the CDR3 is TGTGCCAGCAGCTCCCAGGGGGCGATCGGCACCGGGGAGCTGTTTTTT. The chain employs TRBV7-3 and TRBJ2-2, with TRBD1 matching 8 bases. The V gene end was trimmed by 4 bases and the J gene end by 4 bases; junction bases not matched to a gene: 8. Per the germline V gene, CDR1 is SGHTA and CDR2 is FQGTGA. The CDR3 length is 16 residues. Filled out from reference TRBV7-3 and TRBJ2-2, the complete variable domain reads GAGVSQTPSNKVTEKGKYVELRCDPISGHTALYWYRQSLGQGPEFLIYFQGTGAADDSGLPNDRFFAVRPEGSVSTLKIQRTERGDSAVYLCASSSQGAIGTGELFFGEGSRLTVL.

This sequence joins TRBV19 and TRBJ2-1; TRBD2 matches 10 bases. CDR1 is LNHDA, CDR2 SQIVND, per germline (reference sequence). The junction had 9 bases not matched to a gene; V was cut back by 3 bases and J by 7 bases. The CDR3 has 16 amino acids. In DNA, the CDR3 is TGTGCCAGTAGTATTGTAGCGGGGGGCCAGGGAAATGAGCAGTTCTTC. Translated: CASSIVAGGQGNEQFF.

This clone came up once. This chain uses TRBV2 with TRBJ1-6; D is uncertain. The germline V and J ends were trimmed by 6 bases and 4 bases, with 10 bases remaining between them. Germline V gene sequence: CDR1 SNHLY, CDR2 FYNNEI. The CDR3 is 14 residues long. In DNA, the CDR3 is TGTGCCAGCAGAGGACTGCAGTATAATTCACCCCTCCACTTT. Amino acid sequence: CASRGLQYNSPLHF.

The V gene is TRBV6-1, the J gene TRBJ2-2; D perhaps matches TRBD2 (6 bases). The germline V gene has CDR1 MNHNS and CDR2 SASEGT. The CDR3 totals 15 residues. With 4 bases removed from V and 2 bases from J, the gap between germline ends came to 11 bases. The CDR3 sequence: CASSGRGVNTGELFF. The CDR3 DNA follows: TGTGCCAGCAGTGGCCGCGGGGTCAACACCGGGGAGCTGTTTTTT.

The V and J genes are TRBV6-4 and TRBJ2-3; 9 bases match TRBD2. Germline V gene sequence: CDR1 MRHNA, CDR2 SNTAGT. CDR3 length: 16 residues. Unmatched junction bases numbered 13, after V lost 10 bases and J lost 2 bases. In nucleotides, the CDR3 is TGTGCCACCTCCAGAAGCGGGGGGCTGTTCACAGATACGCAGTATTTT. Residues: CATSRSGGLFTDTQYF.

This chain connects TRBV5-4 to TRBJ1-3, with D unclear. CDR1 is SGHNT, CDR2 YYREEE, per germline (reference sequence). The ends were cut back, 5 bases at V and 0 bases at J, with 9 bases in the middle. The length of the CDR3 is 14 residues. This CDR3 reads CASSSKSSGNTIYF. CDR3 nucleotide sequence: TGTGCCAGCAGTTCGAAGAGCTCTGGAAACACCATATATTTT.

The chain links TRBV27 to TRBJ2-1; D may be TRBD2 (7 bases). The CDR3 is 14 residues long. V was shortened by 3 bases and J by 12 bases, with 18 bases between the two germline ends. In germline, CDR1 is MNHEY, CDR2 SMNVEV (reference sequence). The CDR3 DNA is TGTGCCAGCAGTTTTTTTTCCCCAGGGGAGGGGCAGTTCTTC. This gives the protein CASSFFSPGEGQFF.

This clone occurred a few times. This sequence joins TRBV2 and TRBJ1-1, with unresolved D. Germline V CDR1 and CDR2: SNHLY, FYNNEI. V lost 4 bases to trimming and J lost 1 base, with 4 bases between them. The CDR3 has 12 amino acids. This CDR3 reads CASSVRNTEAFF. As DNA, the CDR3 is TGTGCCAGCAGTGTTCGGAACACTGAAGCTTTCTTT. The full variable domain, rest sourced from reference TRBV2 and TRBJ1-1, is EPEVTQTPSHQVTQMGQEVILRCVPISNHLYFYWYRQILGQKVEFLVSFYNNEISEKSEIFDDQFSVERPDGSNFTLKIRSTKLEDSAMYFCASSVRNTEAFFGQGTRLTVV.